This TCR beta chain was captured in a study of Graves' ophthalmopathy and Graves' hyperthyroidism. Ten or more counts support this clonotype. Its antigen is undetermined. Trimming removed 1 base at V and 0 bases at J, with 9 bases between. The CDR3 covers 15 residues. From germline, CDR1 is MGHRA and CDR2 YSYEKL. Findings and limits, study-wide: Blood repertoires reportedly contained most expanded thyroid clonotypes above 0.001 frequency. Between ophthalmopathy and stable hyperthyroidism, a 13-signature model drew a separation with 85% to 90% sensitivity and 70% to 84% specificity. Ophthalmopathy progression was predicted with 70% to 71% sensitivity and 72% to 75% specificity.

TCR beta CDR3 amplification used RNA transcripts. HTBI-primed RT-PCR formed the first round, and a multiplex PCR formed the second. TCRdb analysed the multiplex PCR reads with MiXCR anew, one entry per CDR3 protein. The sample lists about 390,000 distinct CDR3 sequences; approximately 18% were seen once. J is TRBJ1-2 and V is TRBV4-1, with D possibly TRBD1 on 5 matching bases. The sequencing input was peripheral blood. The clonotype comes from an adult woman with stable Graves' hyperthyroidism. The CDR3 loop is CASSQVPGTNYGYTF. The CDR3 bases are TGCGCCAGCAGCCAAGTTCCAGGGACTAACTATGGCTACACCTTC.